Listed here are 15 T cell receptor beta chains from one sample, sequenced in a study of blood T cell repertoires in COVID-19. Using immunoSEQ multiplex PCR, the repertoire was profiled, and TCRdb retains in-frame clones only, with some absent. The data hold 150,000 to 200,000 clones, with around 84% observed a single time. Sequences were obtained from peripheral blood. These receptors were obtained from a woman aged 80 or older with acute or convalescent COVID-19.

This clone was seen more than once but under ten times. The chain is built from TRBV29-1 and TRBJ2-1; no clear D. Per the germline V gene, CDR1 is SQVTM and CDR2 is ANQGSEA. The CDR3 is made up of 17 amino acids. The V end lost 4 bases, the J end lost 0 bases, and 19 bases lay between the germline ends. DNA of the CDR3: TGCAGCGTTGGGGCAGATTTAGTATCGTCCTCCTACAATGAGCAGTTCTTC. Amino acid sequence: CSVGADLVSSSYNEQFF.

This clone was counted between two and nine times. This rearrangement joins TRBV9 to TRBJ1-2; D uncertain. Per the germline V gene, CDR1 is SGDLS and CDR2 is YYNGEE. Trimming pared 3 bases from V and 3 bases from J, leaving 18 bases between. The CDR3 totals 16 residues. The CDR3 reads CASSALAEDNYYGYTF. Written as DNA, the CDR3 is TGTGCCAGCAGCGCATTGGCTGAAGACAACTACTATGGCTACACCTTC.

CDR3 sequence: CASSTPMERYNEQFF. CDR3 bases: TGTGCCAGTAGTACTCCTATGGAGCGGTACAATGAGCAGTTCTTC. The chain couples TRBV19 to TRBJ2-1, with a possible D match to TRBD2 (5 bases). This CDR3 comprises 15 residues. The ends were cut back, 4 bases at V and 4 bases at J, with 14 bases in the middle. CDR1 is LNHDA, CDR2 SQIVND, per germline (reference sequence). The whole variable domain, remainder taken from reference TRBV19 and TRBJ2-1, is DGGITQSPKYLFRKEGQNVTLSCEQNLNHDAMYWYRQDPGQGLRLIYYSQIVNDFQKGDIAEGYSVSREKKESFPLTVTSAQKNPTAFYLCASSTPMERYNEQFFGPGTRLTVL.

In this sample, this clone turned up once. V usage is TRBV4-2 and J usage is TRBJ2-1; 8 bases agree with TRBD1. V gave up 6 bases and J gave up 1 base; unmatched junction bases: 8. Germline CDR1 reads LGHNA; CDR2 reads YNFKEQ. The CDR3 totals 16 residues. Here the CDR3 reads CASRRGQGPSYNEQFF. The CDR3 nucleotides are TGTGCCAGCAGGCGCGGACAGGGACCTTCCTACAATGAGCAGTTCTTC.

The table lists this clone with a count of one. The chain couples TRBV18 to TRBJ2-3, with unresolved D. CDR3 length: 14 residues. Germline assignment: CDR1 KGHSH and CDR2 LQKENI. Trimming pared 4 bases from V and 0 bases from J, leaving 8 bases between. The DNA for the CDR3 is TGTGCCAGCTCACTAGAAGCAAGCACAGATACGCAGTATTTT. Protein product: CASSLEASTDTQYF.

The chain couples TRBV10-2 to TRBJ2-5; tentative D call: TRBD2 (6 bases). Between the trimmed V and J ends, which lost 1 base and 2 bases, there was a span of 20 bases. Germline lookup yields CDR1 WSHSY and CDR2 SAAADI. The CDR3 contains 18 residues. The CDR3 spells CASSELSRTWGVQETQYF. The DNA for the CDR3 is TGCGCCAGCAGTGAGTTGTCGAGGACGTGGGGGGTACAAGAGACCCAGTACTTC.

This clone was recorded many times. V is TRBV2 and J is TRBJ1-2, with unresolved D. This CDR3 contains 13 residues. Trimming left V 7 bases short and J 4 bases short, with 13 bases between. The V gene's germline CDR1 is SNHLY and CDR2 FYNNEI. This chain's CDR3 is CASILQAGYGYTF. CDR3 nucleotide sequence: TGTGCCAGCATCCTCCAGGCAGGCTATGGCTACACCTTC.

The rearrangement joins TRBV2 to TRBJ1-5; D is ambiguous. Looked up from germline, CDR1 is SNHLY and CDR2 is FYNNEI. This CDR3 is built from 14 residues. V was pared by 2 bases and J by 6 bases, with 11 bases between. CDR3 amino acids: CASSEKFSGQPQHF. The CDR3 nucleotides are TGTGCCAGCAGTGAAAAGTTTTCGGGTCAGCCCCAGCATTTT.

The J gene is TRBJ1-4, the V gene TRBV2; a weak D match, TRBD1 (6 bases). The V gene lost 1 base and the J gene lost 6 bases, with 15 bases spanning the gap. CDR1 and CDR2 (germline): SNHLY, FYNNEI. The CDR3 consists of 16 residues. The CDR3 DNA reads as TGTGCCAGCAGTGAAGAGGGGGTGAGGTGGGATGAAAAACTGTTTTTT. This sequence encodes CASSEEGVRWDEKLFF.

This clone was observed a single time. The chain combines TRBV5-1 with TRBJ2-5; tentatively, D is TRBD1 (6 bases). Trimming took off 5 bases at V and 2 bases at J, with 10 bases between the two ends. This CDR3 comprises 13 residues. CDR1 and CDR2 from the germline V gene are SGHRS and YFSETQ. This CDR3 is CASSTRGQETQYF. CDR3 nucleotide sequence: TGCGCCAGCAGTACCAGGGGACAAGAGACCCAGTACTTC.

The CDR3 coding sequence is TGCGCCAGCAGCTTGCCCCATCGGGGTGGCACAGATACGCAGTATTTT. Translation: CASSLPHRGGTDTQYF. The chain carries TRBV5-1 and TRBJ2-3; tentatively, D is TRBD2 (5 bases). Deletions cut 1 base from V and 1 base from J, with 13 bases between. Per germline, CDR1 SGHRS and CDR2 YFSETQ. The CDR3 is 16 amino acids.

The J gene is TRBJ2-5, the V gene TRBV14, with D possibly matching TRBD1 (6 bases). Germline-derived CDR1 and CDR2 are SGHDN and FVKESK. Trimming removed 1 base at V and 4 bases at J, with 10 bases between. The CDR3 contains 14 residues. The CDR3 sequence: CASSQGQVRETQYF. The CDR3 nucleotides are TGTGCCAGCAGCCAAGGACAGGTCCGAGAGACCCAGTACTTC.

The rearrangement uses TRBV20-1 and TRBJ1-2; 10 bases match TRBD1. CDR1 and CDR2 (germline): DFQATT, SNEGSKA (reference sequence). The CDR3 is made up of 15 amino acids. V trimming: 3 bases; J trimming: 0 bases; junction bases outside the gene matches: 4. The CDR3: CSASKDRGTNYGYTF. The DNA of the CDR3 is TGCAGTGCTAGTAAGGACAGGGGGACTAACTATGGCTACACCTTC.

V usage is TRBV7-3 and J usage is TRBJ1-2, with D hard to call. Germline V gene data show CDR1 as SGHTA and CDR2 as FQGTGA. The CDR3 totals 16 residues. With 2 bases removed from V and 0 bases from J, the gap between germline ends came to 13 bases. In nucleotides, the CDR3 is TGTGCCAGCAGCTTAGTGGGAGGAGGATCTAACTATGGCTACACCTTC. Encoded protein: CASSLVGGGSNYGYTF.

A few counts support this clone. The CDR3 DNA sequence: TGTGCCAGCAGCCAATCGGACAGGCACACTGAAGCTTTCTTT. It encodes CASSQSDRHTEAFF. V gene TRBV4-2 combines with J gene TRBJ1-1; 7 bases are shared with TRBD1. The germline CDR1 and CDR2 sequences are LGHNA and YNFKEQ. The length of the CDR3 is 14 residues. The V gene end was trimmed by 2 bases and the J gene end by 3 bases; junction bases not matched to a gene: 3.